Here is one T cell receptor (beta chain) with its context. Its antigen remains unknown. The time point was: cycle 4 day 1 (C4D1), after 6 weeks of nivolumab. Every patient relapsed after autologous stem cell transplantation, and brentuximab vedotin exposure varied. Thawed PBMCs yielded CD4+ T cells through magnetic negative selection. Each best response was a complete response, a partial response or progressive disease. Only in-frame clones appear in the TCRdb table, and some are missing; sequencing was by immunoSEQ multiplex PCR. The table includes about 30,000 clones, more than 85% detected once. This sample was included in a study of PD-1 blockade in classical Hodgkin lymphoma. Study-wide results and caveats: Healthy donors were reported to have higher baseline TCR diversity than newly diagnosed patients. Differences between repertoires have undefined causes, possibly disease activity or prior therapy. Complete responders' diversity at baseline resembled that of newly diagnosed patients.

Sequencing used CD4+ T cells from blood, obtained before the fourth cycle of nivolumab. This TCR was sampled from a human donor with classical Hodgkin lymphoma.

Here the CDR3 reads CASSRLGGTVESYEQYF. The CDR3 DNA follows: TGTGCCAGCAGCCGACTAGGAGGGACAGTGGAGTCCTACGAGCAGTACTTC. This chain joins TRBV5-5 and TRBJ2-7, with D tentatively TRBD1 (7 bases). With 4 bases removed from V and 1 base from J, the gap between germline ends came to 21 bases. The CDR3 totals 17 residues. Germline CDR1 is SGHKS and CDR2 is YYEKEE (reference sequence).